This is a list of T cell receptor beta chains from one sample in a study of blood T cell repertoires in COVID-19. The data were produced by immunoSEQ multiplex PCR, yet TCRdb's version contains in-frame clones alone and is incomplete. The table includes approximately 210,000 clones, 86% detected once. The sequenced sample was peripheral blood. These receptors were obtained from a man in his forties or fifties with COVID-19, enrolled during active disease. Both conserved end residues are part of each CDR3.

V | CDR3
TRBV19 | CASSSAGTASYEQYF
TRBV5-1 | CASSLRGPPARETQYF
TRBV6-6 | CASSRGLAGISYEQYF
TRBV5-5 | CASRSTGSREQYF
TRBV19 | CASSMWQGAVGEQYF
TRBV7-2 | CASSYSRTGELFF
TRBV29-1 | CSVHDRAGEAFF
TRBV6-5 | CAKQTSLAGEQYF
TRBV5-6 | CASSLGPYDSYNEQFF
TRBV29-1 | CSGGGGGDEKLFF
TRBV6-1 | CASSEIPPAGANNSPLHF
TRBV3-1/TRBV3-2 | CASSPDQGAGEQYF
TRBV7-3 | CASSFPVTGELFF
TRBV9 | CASSGSGGGTDTQYF
TRBV27 | CASQRTQALSGANVLTF
TRBV6-5 | CASSLYNEQFF
TRBV3-1/TRBV3-2 | CASSHTGQGAHEQYF
TRBV28 | CASSLRGPYNSPLHF
TRBV12-3/TRBV12-4 | CASRTSGQETQYF
TRBV12-1 | CASSSGLAGGFTYEQYF
TRBV12-5 | CASGLRDRGYEQYF
TRBV5-1 | CASSLEAGGLNTQYF
TRBV2 | CASNGPSGRAGNYEQYF
TRBV15 | CATADRGRTGELFF
TRBV19 | CASSTGLAGDIDEQFF
TRBV27 | CASSFGQTNEKLFF
TRBV6-2/TRBV6-3 | CASSYSLQGAEPQHF
TRBV7-2 | CASSLLADTQYF
TRBV6-6 | CASSPPGTHGNTIYF
TRBV19 | CASTLGGEGYTF
TRBV11-1 | CASSLGREIDEQYF
TRBV5-4 | CASSLTGGNYEQYF
TRBV30 | CAWSNTGGGGTEAFF
TRBV1 | CTSSHHSGQPYWTGELFF
TRBV11-2 | CASSLGVRGRSYNEQFF
TRBV30 | CAWSKGQGYGYTF